The 2 T cell receptor beta chains below come from one sample, sequenced in a study of T-cell reconstitution after alpha-beta-depleted transplantation in children (dated by TCRdb to 2016 to 2017). The library was prepared using PCR. Sequencing took place on an Illumina HiSeq 2500. TCR library preparation used molecular barcoding, with unique molecular identifiers applied to normalize quantification of the TCRbeta repertoire. TCRdb trimmed the raw reads at Q25, called clones with MiXCR and kept productive beta chains. CDR3 protein duplicates are merged, each entry listing the most common genes and DNA. The sample table records 610,000 or so distinct CDR3 sequences; over 20% of these occur just once. The top ten clones comprise less than 40% of the sample. The treatment or condition label here, explained by the study, means: allogeneic hematopoietic cell transplantation with graft depleted of TCRalphabeta T cells and CD19 B cells.

This material consisted of PBMCs, taken before TCRalphabeta/CD19-depleted stem cell transplant. Every receptor here comes from a boy younger than two with Wiskott-Aldrich syndrome, due to receive a stem cell transplant.

V and J are TRBV28 and TRBJ2-1; tentatively, D is TRBD2 (5 bases). The CDR3 length is 13 residues. V lost 5 bases, J lost 12 bases, and 17 bases lay in between. CDR1 is MDHEN and CDR2 is SYDVKM in the germline V gene. CDR3 DNA sequence: TGTGCCAGCAGTAAAGAAACTAGGTCCCCGCAGTTCTTC. Its protein is CASSKETRSPQFF.

This clonotype was seen more than once but under ten times. The rearrangement links TRBV7-2 to TRBJ2-5, with D possibly being TRBD1 or TRBD2 (7 bases each). CDR1 and CDR2 (germline): SGHTA, FQGNSA. The CDR3 is 14 amino acids. V lost 6 bases, J lost 2 bases, and 13 bases lay in between. The CDR3 bases are TGTGCCAGCAGGACAGGGAGGGGTCAAGAGACCCAGTACTTC. Its protein product is CASRTGRGQETQYF. Supplemented by reference TRBV7-2 and TRBJ2-5, the full variable domain reads GAGVSQSPSNKVTEKGKDVELRCDPISGHTALYWYRQSLGQGLEFLIYFQGNSAPDKSGLPSDRFSAERTGGSVSTLTIQRTQQEDSAVYLCASRTGRGQETQYFGPGTRLLVL.